Sequencing of this T cell receptor (beta chain) was carried out in a study of T cell responses to AZD1222 COVID-19 vaccine. Study overall: Second-dose recipients at about 4 or about 12 weeks were treated as one pooled group.

The protocol was immunoSEQ multiplex PCR, while the TCRdb copy is restricted to in-frame clones and leaves out a portion. The sample lists about 150,000 clones, roughly 90% occurring once. Regarding this clone: Its target is unknown.

Study-level points and caveats: It should be noted that donors were predominantly white British and more often female, and clonal diversity was possibly underestimated. Only 6 or 7 individuals given AZD1222 were seropositive at baseline. Reportedly, nearly half the spike-specific TCRs target unmutated variant regions.

The CDR3 spans 14 residues. CDR1 SGDLS and CDR2 YYNGEE come from the germline V gene. With 1 base removed from V and 6 bases from J, the gap between germline ends came to 11 bases. Sequencing was performed on peripheral blood, taken on day 0 of AZD1222 vaccination. This chain connects TRBV9 to TRBJ2-4; perhaps TRBD1 as D (6 bases). This TCR derives from an adult in good health. DNA of the CDR3: TGTGCCAGCAGCGTAAACAGGGAAGGAAACATTCAGTACTTC. This codes for CASSVNREGNIQYF.